Shown below are 8 T cell receptor beta chains from a single sample sequenced in a study of cytomegalovirus exposure and HLA in healthy donors. The PCR made use of 60 Vbeta and 13 Jbeta primers. The protocol was immunoSEQ multiplex PCR, while the TCRdb copy is restricted to in-frame clones and leaves out a portion. This sample has roughly 120,000 clones, with 65% to 75% found just once. What was sequenced was PBMCs. Source of these receptors: a woman in her forties or fifties in good health and CMV-seropositive.

This clone was detected only once. The rearrangement uses TRBV6-1 and TRBJ2-3, with TRBD2 as a possible D gene (5 bases). In germline, CDR1 is MNHNS, CDR2 SASEGT. V lost 2 bases, J lost 0 bases, and 9 bases lay in between. The CDR3 length is 15 residues. CDR3 DNA sequence: TGTGCCAGCAGTGAAATGAGCGGTAGCACAGATACGCAGTATTTT. Its protein is CASSEMSGSTDTQYF.

For this clone: Distinct nucleotide sequences in the sample also encode this CDR3. The gene calls are TRBV5-1 and TRBJ1-5; D not certain. The CDR3 loop spans 14 amino acids. Germline CDR1 is SGHRS and CDR2 is YFSETQ. V was cut by 0 bases and J by 1 base, with 5 bases left in between. CDR3 region: CASSLGQSNQPQHF. CDR3 coding DNA: TGCGCCAGCAGCTTGGGGCAAAGCAATCAGCCCCAGCATTTT.

The CDR3 loop reads CASSLDRSSYEQYF. CDR3 nucleotide sequence: TGTGCCAGCAGCTTGGACAGAAGCTCCTACGAGCAGTACTTC. V is TRBV5-4 and J is TRBJ2-7; the D is unclear. The V and J ends lost 0 bases and 0 bases respectively, with 7 bases between them. The CDR3 sequence is 14 residues long. From germline, CDR1 is SGHNT and CDR2 YYREEE (reference sequence). The complete variable domain, with remaining parts taken from reference TRBV5-4 and TRBJ2-7, reads ETGVTQSPTHLIKTRGQQVTLRCSSQSGHNTVSWYQQALGQGPQFIFQYYREEENGRGNFPPRFSGLQFPNYSSELNVNALELDDSALYLCASSLDRSSYEQYFGPGTRLTVT.

This chain connects TRBV4-2 to TRBJ2-7; possibly TRBD2 for D (5 bases). V lost 5 bases and J 2 bases, leaving 16 bases between the germline ends. The CDR3 extends over 15 amino acids. Germline V gene data show CDR1 as LGHNA and CDR2 as YNFKEQ. This chain's CDR3 is CASSDPSGRTYEQYF. Written as DNA, the CDR3 is TGTGCCAGCAGCGACCCCAGCGGCAGGACCTACGAGCAGTACTTC.

The V call is TRBV5-1, the J call TRBJ1-2; TRBD1 might be the D (5 bases). Looked up from germline, CDR1 is SGHRS and CDR2 is YFSETQ. V lost 3 bases to trimming and J lost 3 bases, with 12 bases between them. The CDR3 totals 14 residues. The DNA for the CDR3 is TGCGCCAGCAGCTCCACAGGCTCCGACTATGGCTACACCTTC. As protein: CASSSTGSDYGYTF.

The V and J genes are TRBV10-3 and TRBJ1-1; 8 bases match TRBD1. In germline, CDR1 is ENHRY, CDR2 SYGVKD. The CDR3 has 14 residues. The trim removed 6 bases at V and 1 base at J, leaving 4 bases unmatched. CDR3 amino acids: CAISGQGPNTEAFF. In DNA form, the CDR3 reads TGTGCCATCAGCGGACAGGGTCCGAACACTGAAGCTTTCTTT.

Concerning this clone: Different DNA sequences within this sample yield the same CDR3. V usage is TRBV11-3 and J usage is TRBJ2-1, with D possibly matching TRBD2 (5 bases). Germline-derived CDR1 and CDR2 are SGHNT and YENEEA. V was cut by 2 bases and J by 5 bases, with 7 bases left in between. The CDR3 is made up of 13 amino acids. CDR3 in amino acids: CASSLTGNNEQFF. Written as DNA, the CDR3 is TGTGCCAGCAGCTTAACGGGGAACAATGAGCAGTTCTTC.

J is TRBJ2-7 and V is TRBV28; a weak D match, TRBD1 (5 bases). The CDR3 totals 16 residues. V was pared by 5 bases and J by 2 bases, with 19 bases between. The germline V gene has CDR1 MDHEN and CDR2 SYDVKM. The CDR3 loop reads CASSTNPRVLPYEQYF. In nucleotides, the CDR3 is TGTGCCAGCAGTACTAACCCCAGGGTTCTCCCCTACGAGCAGTACTTC.